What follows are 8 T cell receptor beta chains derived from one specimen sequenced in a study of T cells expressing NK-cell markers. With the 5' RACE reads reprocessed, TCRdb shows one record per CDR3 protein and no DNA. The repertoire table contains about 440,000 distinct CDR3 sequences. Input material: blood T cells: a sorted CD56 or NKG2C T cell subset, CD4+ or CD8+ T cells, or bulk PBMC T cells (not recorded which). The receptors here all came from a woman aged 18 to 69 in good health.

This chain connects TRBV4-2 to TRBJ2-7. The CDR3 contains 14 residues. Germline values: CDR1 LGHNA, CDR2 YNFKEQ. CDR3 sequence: CASSRQGPSYEQYF.

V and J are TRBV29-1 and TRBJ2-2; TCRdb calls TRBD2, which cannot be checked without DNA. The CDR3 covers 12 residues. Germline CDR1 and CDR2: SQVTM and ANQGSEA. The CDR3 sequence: CSLVLNTGELFF.

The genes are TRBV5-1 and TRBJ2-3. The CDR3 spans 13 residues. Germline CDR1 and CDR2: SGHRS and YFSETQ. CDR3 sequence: CASSTTVTDTQYF.

The CDR3: CSAPDRDKRYEQYF. This chain uses TRBV20-1 with TRBJ2-7; TCRdb calls TRBD1, which cannot be checked without DNA. This CDR3 contains 14 residues. CDR1 is DFQATT and CDR2 is SNEGSKA in the germline V gene (reference sequence).

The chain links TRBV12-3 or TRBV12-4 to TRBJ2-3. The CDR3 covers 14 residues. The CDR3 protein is CASSHSTGADTQYF.

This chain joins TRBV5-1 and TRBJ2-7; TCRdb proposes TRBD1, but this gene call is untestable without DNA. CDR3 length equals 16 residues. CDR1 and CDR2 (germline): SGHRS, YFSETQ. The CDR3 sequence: CASSFTGDSKVYEQYF.

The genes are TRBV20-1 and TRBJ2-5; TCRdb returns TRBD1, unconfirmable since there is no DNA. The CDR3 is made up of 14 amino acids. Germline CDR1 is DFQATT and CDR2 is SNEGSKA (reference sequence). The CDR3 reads CSAIQPGQRETQYF.

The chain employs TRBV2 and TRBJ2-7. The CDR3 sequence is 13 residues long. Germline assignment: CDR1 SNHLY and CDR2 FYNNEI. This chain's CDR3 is CASSVAGISEQYF.